This T cell receptor (beta chain) appears in the sequencing data of a study of T cells in Graves' hyperthyroidism and ophthalmopathy. Used for diagnoses were clinical symptoms, serum thyroxine and TRAb, thyroid ultrasound and orbital computed tomography. TCR beta CDR3 sequences were amplified from RNA transcripts. Researchers ran a first-round RT-PCR on the TCR CDR3 using the HTBI primer set. A single record per CDR3 protein comes from TCRdb applying MiXCR to the multiplex PCR reads. Among about 350,000 distinct CDR3 sequences, approximately 15% were seen once, and the ten largest hold 20% to 25%. The source of this sequence is a woman in her twenties or thirties with Graves' hyperthyroidism. Sequenced input: blood.

The CDR3 reads CASSAPGSRSYEQYF. CDR3 sequence (DNA): TGTGCCAGCAGTGCCCCGGGGTCAAGGTCCTACGAGCAGTACTTC. The chain joins TRBV6-1 to TRBJ2-7, with TRBD2 as a possible D gene (5 bases). The CDR3 loop spans 15 amino acids. Trimming removed 4 bases at V and 1 base at J, with 14 bases between. CDR1 and CDR2 (germline): MNHNS, SASEGT.